The 5 T cell receptor beta chains listed next were all sequenced from one sample in a study of shared clonotypes between healthy human individuals. Some clones are missing from TCRdb's copy, which holds only in-frame ones; the method was immunoSEQ multiplex PCR. The sample lists roughly 1,500,000 clones; nearly 99% were seen once. Sequenced material: naive CD4+ T cells sorted from blood. Subset described: CD45RA+ positively selected. Receptors originate from a man younger than 40 in good health.

This clone was counted a single time. The CDR3 DNA sequence: TGTGCCAGCAGCTTAGTGAACAGGGAAGAGACCCAGTACTTC. Translated: CASSLVNREETQYF. The chain joins TRBV7-2 to TRBJ2-5; maybe TRBD1 (6 bases). With 1 base removed from V and 3 bases from J, the gap between germline ends came to 9 bases. The CDR3 spans 14 residues. The germline gives CDR1 SGHTA, CDR2 FQGNSA.

V gene TRBV5-1 combines with J gene TRBJ2-3, with D tentatively TRBD1 or TRBD2 (5 bases each). V dropped 2 bases and J dropped 1 base, with 14 bases sitting between them. CDR3 length equals 16 residues. CDR1 and CDR2 from the germline V gene are SGHRS and YFSETQ. The CDR3: CASSLNRDGGTDTQYF. The CDR3 coding sequence is TGCGCCAGCAGCTTAAACCGGGACGGAGGCACAGATACGCAGTATTTT. Full variable domain (remainder filled in from reference TRBV5-1 and TRBJ2-3): KAGVTQTPRYLIKTRGQQVTLSCSPISGHRSVSWYQQTPGQGLQFLFEYFSETQRNKGNFPGRFSGRQFSNSRSEMNVSTLELGDSALYLCASSLNRDGGTDTQYFGPGTRLTVL.

This chain joins TRBV7-9 and TRBJ1-4, with D uncertain. V lost 5 bases, J lost 0 bases, and 10 bases lay in between. Per germline, CDR1 SEHNR and CDR2 FQNEAQ (reference sequence). The CDR3 length is 15 residues. The CDR3 DNA is TGTGCCAGCAGCCCGAGGCGTACAACTAATGAAAAACTGTTTTTT. Translating gives CASSPRRTTNEKLFF.

The rearrangement joins TRBV9 to TRBJ2-2, with D uncertain. CDR3 length: 13 amino acids. Deletions cut 1 base from V and 7 bases from J, with 8 bases between. The V gene's germline CDR1 is SGDLS and CDR2 YYNGEE. The CDR3: CASSVNLGGELFF. CDR3 in DNA: TGTGCCAGCAGCGTAAACCTGGGCGGGGAGCTGTTTTTT.

The chain carries TRBV5-1 and TRBJ2-7; D tentatively reads TRBD1 or TRBD2 (5 bases each). Trimming removed 5 bases at V and 0 bases at J, with 15 bases between. The CDR3 spans 15 residues. The germline V gene has CDR1 SGHRS and CDR2 YFSETQ. CDR3 sequence (DNA): TGCGCCAGCAGGTTGCGTGGGGACGTCTCCTACGAGCAGTACTTC. Amino acids: CASRLRGDVSYEQYF.